This entry features one T cell receptor beta chain sequence. This entry comes from a study of blood T cell repertoires in COVID-19. TCRdb's copy holds only in-frame clones and misses some; the assay was immunoSEQ multiplex PCR. The data contain around 220,000 clones, less than 90% of them singletons. The CDR3 runs to 14 residues. The germline V and J ends were trimmed by 2 bases and 7 bases, with 14 bases remaining between them. Looked up from germline, CDR1 is MDHEN and CDR2 is SYDVKM. This TCR derives from a man aged 40-50 years with active or convalescent COVID-19. The rearrangement uses TRBV28 and TRBJ1-2, with D possibly TRBD1 on 6 matching bases. The sequencing input was peripheral blood. The CDR3 DNA sequence: TGTGCCAGCAGTTTACCAGGGACACAGATTGGCTACACCTTC. Protein: CASSLPGTQIGYTF.